A single T cell receptor (beta chain) is shown here with its context. What it binds is not known. Libraries were prepared by immunoSEQ multiplex PCR; TCRdb keeps only in-frame clonotypes and omits some of them. The sample has tens of thousands of clones; 79% are singletons. Trimming took off 5 bases at V and 6 bases at J, with 10 bases between the two ends. CDR1 is SGHTA, CDR2 FQGTGA, per germline. This CDR3 is built from 13 residues. The entry originates in a study of OX40 agonist ivuxolimab in advanced cancers. Across the whole study: The treatment was a fully human IgG2 OX40 agonist, ivuxolimab.

Study results and caveats: Among T cells, CD8+ cells averaged more expanded clones than CD4+ cells. Clonal expansion in partial responders at 0.1-3.0 mg/kg ranked among the lowest.

The source of this sequence is an adult with an advanced solid tumor such as melanoma, head and neck, liver or kidney cancer. The sequences come from CD4+ or CD8+ T cells sorted from blood, collected in a trial of the OX40 agonist ivuxolimab. This chain connects TRBV7-3 to TRBJ2-2; D remains unclear. The CDR3 sequence is CASSALGSGELFF. The CDR3 bases are TGTGCCAGCAGCGCCCTTGGGTCCGGGGAGCTGTTTTTT.